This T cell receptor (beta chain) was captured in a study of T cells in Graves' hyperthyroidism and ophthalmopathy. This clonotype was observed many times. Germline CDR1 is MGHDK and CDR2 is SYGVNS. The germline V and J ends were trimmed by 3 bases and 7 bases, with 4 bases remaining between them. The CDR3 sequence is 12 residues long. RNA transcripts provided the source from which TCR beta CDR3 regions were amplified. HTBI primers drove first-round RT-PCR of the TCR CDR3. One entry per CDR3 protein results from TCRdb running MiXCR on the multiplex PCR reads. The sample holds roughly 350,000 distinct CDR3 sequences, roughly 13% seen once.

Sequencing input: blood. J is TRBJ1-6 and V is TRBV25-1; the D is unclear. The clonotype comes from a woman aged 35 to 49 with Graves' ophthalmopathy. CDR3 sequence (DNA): TGTGCCAGCAGTGACTCAAATTCACCCCTCCACTTT. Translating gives CASSDSNSPLHF.